These 16 T cell receptor beta chains came from one sample sequenced in a study of T-cell reconstitution after alpha-beta-depleted transplantation in children. It was with unique molecular identifiers that the TCRbeta library was prepared. TCRdb itself ran the PCR reads through MiXCR, one entry per CDR3 protein. The sample gives a few hundred thousand distinct CDR3 sequences, about an eighth of which show up once; over 5.5% is in the top ten. The source was PBMCs from the stem cell graft donor, collected from the stem cell graft. The receptors here all came from a human donor who donated a stem cell graft to a child with combined immunodeficiency.

This clonotype came up a few times. The rearrangement uses TRBV29-1 and TRBJ2-7, with D possibly TRBD2 on 6 matching bases. Looked up from germline, CDR1 is SQVTM and CDR2 is ANQGSEA. Trimming left V 7 bases short and J 4 bases short, with 17 bases between. This CDR3 is 13 amino acids long. CDR3 DNA sequence: TGCAGCGGTCAAAATTTGGGGGGTTACGAGCAGTACTTC. Its protein product is CSGQNLGGYEQYF.

This clonotype was observed a few times. The chain combines TRBV27 with TRBJ1-5, with D possibly TRBD1 on 6 matching bases. Trimming stripped 3 bases from V and 1 base from J, with 13 bases between. This CDR3 spans 16 amino acids. Germline values: CDR1 MNHEY, CDR2 SMNVEV (reference sequence). The CDR3 here is CASSLGAGTSNQPQHF. CDR3 coding DNA: TGTGCCAGCAGTTTGGGGGCAGGGACAAGCAATCAGCCCCAGCATTTT.

This clonotype showed up many times. The V and J genes are TRBV12-3 or TRBV12-4 and TRBJ2-2; D gene ambiguous. The CDR3 runs 14 residues. Trimming left V 3 bases short and J 2 bases short, with 7 bases between. DNA for the CDR3: TGTGCCAGCAGTTTCGGCGTTAACACCGGGGAGCTGTTTTTT. Amino acids: CASSFGVNTGELFF.

The chain combines TRBV6-5 with TRBJ2-7; D might be TRBD2 (6 bases). The CDR3 contains 14 residues. Between the trimmed V and J ends, which lost 0 bases and 3 bases, there was a span of 9 bases. Germline CDR1 reads MNHEY; CDR2 reads SVGAGI. This chain's CDR3 is CASSYSRGNYEQYF. DNA of the CDR3: TGTGCCAGCAGTTACTCGCGGGGTAACTACGAGCAGTACTTC.

CDR3 amino acids: CSALARRQETQYF. For the CDR3, the DNA is TGCAGCGCCCTTGCCCGTAGACAAGAGACCCAGTACTTC. The V call is TRBV29-1, the J call TRBJ2-5, with D unresolved. Germline CDR1 is SQVTM and CDR2 is ANQGSEA. Trimming pared 7 bases from V and 2 bases from J, leaving 14 bases between. The CDR3 is 13 amino acids.

This rearrangement joins TRBV19 to TRBJ1-5; D not resolved. The CDR3 runs to 13 residues. Trimming cost V 3 bases and J 4 bases, with 7 bases left between them. From germline, CDR1 is LNHDA and CDR2 SQIVND (reference sequence). The CDR3 DNA is TGTGCCAGTAGTATGCAAGGGAATCAGCCCCAGCATTTT. Its protein product is CASSMQGNQPQHF.

There are many counts of this clonotype. The rearrangement links TRBV6-1 to TRBJ2-7; 7 bases align to TRBD1. The CDR3 has 13 amino acids. J gave up 3 bases and V 6 bases, and 5 bases lay outside the gene matches. Germline-derived CDR1 and CDR2 are MNHNS and SASEGT. The CDR3 spells CASRDRWGYEQYF. CDR3 bases: TGTGCCAGCAGGGACAGGTGGGGCTACGAGCAGTACTTC.

The chain uses TRBV20-1 and TRBJ2-2, with D possibly TRBD2 on 6 matching bases. V dropped 5 bases and J dropped 3 bases, with 16 bases sitting between them. The CDR3 sequence is 15 residues long. Germline lookup yields CDR1 DFQATT and CDR2 SNEGSKA (reference sequence). CDR3 amino acids: CSAQRGTYDTGELFF. For the CDR3, the DNA is TGCAGTGCTCAGCGCGGGACCTATGACACCGGGGAGCTGTTTTTT.

This rearrangement joins TRBV20-1 to TRBJ2-7; D is uncertain. This CDR3 is 12 amino acids long. Per the germline V gene, CDR1 is DFQATT and CDR2 is SNEGSKA (reference sequence). V shed 1 base and J shed 3 bases, with 7 bases lying between them. CDR3 nucleotides: TGCAGTGCTAGAGGAGGCCTCTACGAGCAGTACTTC. The encoded protein is CSARGGLYEQYF.

The V and J genes are TRBV6-2 or TRBV6-3 and TRBJ2-4; D unresolved. Germline V CDR1 and CDR2: MNHEY, SVGEGT. The CDR3 sequence is 11 residues long. The V end lost 6 bases, the J end lost 8 bases, and 8 bases lay between the germline ends. Here the CDR3 reads CASRGEYIQYF. CDR3 DNA sequence: TGTGCCAGCAGGGGCGAATACATTCAGTACTTC.

This clonotype has at least ten counts. The V call is TRBV7-2, the J call TRBJ2-7, with a weak D call TRBD2 (5 bases). V shed 2 bases and J shed 0 bases, with 11 bases lying between them. Germline V gene data show CDR1 as SGHTA and CDR2 as FQGNSA. The CDR3 has 15 residues. Written as DNA, the CDR3 is TGTGCCAGCAGCTTAAGAAGGAGGCCCTCCTACGAGCAGTACTTC. Translation gives CASSLRRRPSYEQYF. Drawing the rest from reference TRBV7-2 and TRBJ2-7, the complete variable domain is GAGVSQSPSNKVTEKGKDVELRCDPISGHTALYWYRQSLGQGLEFLIYFQGNSAPDKSGLPSDRFSAERTGGSVSTLTIQRTQQEDSAVYLCASSLRRRPSYEQYFGPGTRLTVT.

This chain uses TRBV6-5 with TRBJ2-1; the D call may be TRBD1 or TRBD2 (5 bases each). Germline assignment: CDR1 MNHEY and CDR2 SVGAGI. V lost 2 bases and J 6 bases, leaving 23 bases between the germline ends. CDR3 length: 18 amino acids. The CDR3 region is CASSYIRGNNLWGNEQFF. DNA of the CDR3: TGTGCCAGCAGTTACATCCGGGGCAATAACCTTTGGGGCAATGAGCAGTTCTTC.

This chain connects TRBV20-1 to TRBJ1-4; the match to TRBD1 covers 7 bases. V lost 5 bases, J lost 6 bases, and 9 bases stayed unmatched. Per germline, CDR1 DFQATT and CDR2 SNEGSKA (reference sequence). The CDR3 spans 14 residues. CDR3 nucleotide sequence: TGCAGTGCTTCCTCGGGAGGGACAGATGAAAAACTGTTTTTT. Translation: CSASSGGTDEKLFF.

The gene calls are TRBV11-2 and TRBJ1-1, with a tentative D call TRBD1 (5 bases). This CDR3 contains 14 residues. Trimming stripped 1 base from V and 4 bases from J, with 10 bases between. Looked up from germline, CDR1 is SGHAT and CDR2 is FQNNGV. CDR3 bases: TGTGCCAGCAGCTTAGGACAGAGGATCACTGAAGCTTTCTTT. It is translated as CASSLGQRITEAFF.

This clonotype was counted many times. The rearrangement uses TRBV4-3 and TRBJ1-4; 9 bases align to TRBD1. The junction had 6 bases not matched to a gene; V was cut back by 3 bases and J by 7 bases. Germline V lookup: CDR1 LGHNA, CDR2 YSLEER. This CDR3 is built from 15 residues. For the CDR3, the DNA is TGCGCCAGCAGCCAGCAACCGGGACAGGGTGAAAAACTGTTTTTT. It codes for CASSQQPGQGEKLFF.

This chain joins TRBV9 and TRBJ2-5, with 7 bases lining up with TRBD1. This CDR3 contains 15 residues. Looked up from germline, CDR1 is SGDLS and CDR2 is YYNGEE. V shed 0 bases and J 4 bases; nucleotides not matched to a gene: 6. The CDR3 bases are TGTGCCAGCAGCGTAGACAGGGGCGGTGGAGAGACCCAGTACTTC. This gives the protein CASSVDRGGGETQYF.